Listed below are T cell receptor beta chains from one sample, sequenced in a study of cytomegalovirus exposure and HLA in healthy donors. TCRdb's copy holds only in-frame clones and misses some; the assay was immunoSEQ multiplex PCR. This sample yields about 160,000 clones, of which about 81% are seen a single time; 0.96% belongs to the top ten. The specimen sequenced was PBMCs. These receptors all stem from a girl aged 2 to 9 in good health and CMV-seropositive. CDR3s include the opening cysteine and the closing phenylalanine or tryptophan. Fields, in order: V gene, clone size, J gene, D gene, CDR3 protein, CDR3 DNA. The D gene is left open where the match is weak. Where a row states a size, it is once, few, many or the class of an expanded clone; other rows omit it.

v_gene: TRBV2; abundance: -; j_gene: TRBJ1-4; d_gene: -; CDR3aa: CASSDPGNNEKLFF; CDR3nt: TGTGCCAGCAGTGACCCGGGAAATAATGAAAAACTGTTTTTT
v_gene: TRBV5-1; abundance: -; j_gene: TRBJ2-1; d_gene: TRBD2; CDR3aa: CASSLETSGNNEQFF; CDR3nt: TGCGCCAGCAGCTTGGAGACTAGCGGGAACAATGAGCAGTTCTTC
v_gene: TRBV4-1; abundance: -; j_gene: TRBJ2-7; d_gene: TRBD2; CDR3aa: CASSPSAGLAGYEQYF; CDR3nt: TGCGCCAGCAGCCCCTCCGCGGGGCTAGCGGGCTACGAGCAGTACTTC
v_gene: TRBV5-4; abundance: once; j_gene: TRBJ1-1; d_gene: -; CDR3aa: CASSLARGGGDTEAFF; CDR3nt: TGTGCCAGCAGCTTGGCACGGGGGGGAGGAGACACTGAAGCTTTCTTT
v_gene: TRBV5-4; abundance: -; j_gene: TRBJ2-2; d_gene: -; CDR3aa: CASSGGGPGELFF; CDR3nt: TGTGCCAGCAGCGGGGGGGGCCCCGGGGAGCTGTTTTTT
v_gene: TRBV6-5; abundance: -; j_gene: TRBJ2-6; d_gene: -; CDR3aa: CASSYSPGGGANVLTF; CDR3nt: TGTGCCAGCAGTTACTCCCCCGGTGGTGGGGCCAACGTCCTGACTTTC
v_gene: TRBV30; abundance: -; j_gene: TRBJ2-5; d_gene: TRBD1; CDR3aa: CAWDRALRETQYF; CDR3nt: TGTGCCTGGGACAGGGCGCTAAGGGAGACCCAGTACTTC
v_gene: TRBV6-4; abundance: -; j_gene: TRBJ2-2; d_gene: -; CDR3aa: CASSPGPTGGGELFF; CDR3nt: TGTGCCAGCAGTCCCGGACCTACCGGGGGCGGGGAGCTGTTTTTT
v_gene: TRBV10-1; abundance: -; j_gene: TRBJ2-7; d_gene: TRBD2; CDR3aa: CAGNGRVSSYEQYF; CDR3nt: TGCGCCGGTAATGGGAGGGTTAGCTCCTACGAGCAGTACTTC
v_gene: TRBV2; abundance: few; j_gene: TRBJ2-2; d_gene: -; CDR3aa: CASSELWAGGLFF; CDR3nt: TGTGCCAGCAGTGAATTATGGGCAGGAGGGCTGTTTTTT
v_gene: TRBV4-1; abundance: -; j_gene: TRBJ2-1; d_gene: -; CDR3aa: CASSPTERVETEQFF; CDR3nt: TGCGCCAGCAGCCCTACGGAGCGGGTAGAGACAGAGCAGTTCTTC
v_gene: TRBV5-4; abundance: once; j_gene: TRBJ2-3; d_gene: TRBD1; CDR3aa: CASSLLRVGQSTDTQYF; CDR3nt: TGTGCCAGCTCTCTCCTTAGGGTGGGACAGAGCACAGATACGCAGTATTTT
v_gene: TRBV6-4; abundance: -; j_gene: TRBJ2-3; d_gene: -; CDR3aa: CASSDSRSSGSDTQYF; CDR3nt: TGTGCCAGCAGTGACTCACGATCGAGCGGGTCAGATACGCAGTATTTT
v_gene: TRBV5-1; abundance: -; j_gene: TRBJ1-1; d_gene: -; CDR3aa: CASSLSFSQGQWYTEAFF; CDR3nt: TGCGCCAGCAGCTTGTCTTTTTCGCAGGGCCAATGGTACACTGAAGCTTTCTTT
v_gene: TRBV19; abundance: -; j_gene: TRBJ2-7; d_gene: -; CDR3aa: CASSIPPSMGGSYEQYF; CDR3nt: TGTGCCAGTAGTATCCCCCCCTCGATGGGAGGTTCCTACGAGCAGTACTTC
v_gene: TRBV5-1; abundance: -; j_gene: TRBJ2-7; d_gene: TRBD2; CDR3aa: CASSARGGFGYEQYF; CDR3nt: TGCGCCAGCAGCGCACGCGGGGGTTTTGGTTACGAGCAGTACTTC
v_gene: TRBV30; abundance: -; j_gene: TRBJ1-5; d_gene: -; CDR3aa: CAWSVTGREPQHF; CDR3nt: TGTGCCTGGAGTGTGACAGGTAGAGAGCCCCAGCATTTT
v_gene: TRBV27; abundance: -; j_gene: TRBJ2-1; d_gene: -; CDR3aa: CASSLGLAYNEQFF; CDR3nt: TGTGCCAGCAGTTTAGGTTTAGCGTACAATGAGCAGTTCTTC
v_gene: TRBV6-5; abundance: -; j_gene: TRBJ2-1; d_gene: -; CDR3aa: CASSYLSGRNEQFF; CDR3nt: TGTGCCAGCAGTTACTTGTCGGGAAGGAATGAGCAGTTCTTC
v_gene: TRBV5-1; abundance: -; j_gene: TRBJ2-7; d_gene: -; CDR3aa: CASSWAHLGSHEQYF; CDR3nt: TGCGCCAGCAGCTGGGCGCATTTGGGCAGCCACGAGCAGTACTTC
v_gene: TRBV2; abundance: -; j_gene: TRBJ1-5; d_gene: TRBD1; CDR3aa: CASSGTGGNQPQHF; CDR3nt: TGTGCCAGCAGTGGGACAGGGGGCAATCAGCCCCAGCATTTT
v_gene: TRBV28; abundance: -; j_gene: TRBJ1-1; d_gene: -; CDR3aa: CASSLFLIQMRDPEAFF; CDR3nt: TGTGCCAGCAGTTTATTCCTAATACAGATGAGGGATCCTGAAGCTTTCTTT
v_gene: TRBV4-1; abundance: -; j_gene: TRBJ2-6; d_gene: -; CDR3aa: CASRSSDSDSGANVLTF; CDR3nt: TGCGCCAGCAGGTCTAGCGATTCCGACTCTGGGGCCAACGTCCTGACTTTC
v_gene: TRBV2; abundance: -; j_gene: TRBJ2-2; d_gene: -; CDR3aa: CASRLDGDTGELFF; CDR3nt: TGTGCCAGCAGATTAGACGGGGACACCGGGGAGCTGTTTTTT
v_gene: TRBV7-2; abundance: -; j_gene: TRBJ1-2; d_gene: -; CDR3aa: CASSLGQVSNYGYTF; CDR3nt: TGTGCCAGCAGCTTAGGACAGGTTTCTAACTATGGCTACACCTTC
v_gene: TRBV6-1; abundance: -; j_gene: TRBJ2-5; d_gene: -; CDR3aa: CASAVTPEEETQYF; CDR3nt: TGTGCCAGCGCTGTAACGCCGGAGGAAGAGACCCAGTACTTC
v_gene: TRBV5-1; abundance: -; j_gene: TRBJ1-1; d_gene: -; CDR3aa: CASSLGDTYTEAFF; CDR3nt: TGCGCCAGCAGCTTGGGCGACACCTACACTGAAGCTTTCTTT
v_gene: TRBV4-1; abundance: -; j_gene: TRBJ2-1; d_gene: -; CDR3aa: CASSQVAMTYNEQFF; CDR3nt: TGCGCCAGCAGCCAAGTAGCGATGACTTACAATGAGCAGTTCTTC
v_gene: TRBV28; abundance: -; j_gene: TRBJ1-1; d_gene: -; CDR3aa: CASSLAGNTEAFF; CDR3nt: TGTGCCAGCAGTCTGGCGGGGAACACTGAAGCTTTCTTT
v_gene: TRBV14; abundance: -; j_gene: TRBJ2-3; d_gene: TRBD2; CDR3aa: CASSSAGDTQYF; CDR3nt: TGTGCCAGCAGCTCAGCGGGGGATACGCAGTATTTT
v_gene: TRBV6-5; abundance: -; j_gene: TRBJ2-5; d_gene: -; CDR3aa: CASSGVGETQYF; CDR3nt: TGTGCCAGCTCGGGGGTGGGGGAGACCCAGTACTTC
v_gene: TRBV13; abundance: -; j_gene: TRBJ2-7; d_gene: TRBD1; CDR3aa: CASSTRQGPTYEQYF; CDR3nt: TGTGCCAGCAGCACCCGACAGGGGCCGACCTACGAGCAGTACTTC
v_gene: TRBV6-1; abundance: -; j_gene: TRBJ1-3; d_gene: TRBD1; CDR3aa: CASSVFDRDGNTIYF; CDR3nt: TGTGCCAGCAGTGTTTTTGACAGGGATGGAAACACCATATATTTT
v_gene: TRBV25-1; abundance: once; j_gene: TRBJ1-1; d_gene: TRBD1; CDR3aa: CASSGWGQPGMNTEAFF; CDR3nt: TGTGCCAGCAGTGGGTGGGGACAGCCAGGCATGAACACTGAAGCTTTCTTT
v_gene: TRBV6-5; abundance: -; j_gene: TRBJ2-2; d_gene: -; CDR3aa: CASTSENTGELFF; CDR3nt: TGTGCCAGCACTAGCGAGAACACCGGGGAGCTGTTTTTT
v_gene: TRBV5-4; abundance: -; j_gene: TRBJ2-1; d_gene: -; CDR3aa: CASSSTTGSSYNEQFF; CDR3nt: TGTGCCAGCAGCTCCACTACCGGGAGCTCCTACAATGAGCAGTTCTTC
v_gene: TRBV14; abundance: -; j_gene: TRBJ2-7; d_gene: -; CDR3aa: CASSVSPYEQYF; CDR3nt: TGTGCCAGCAGTGTCAGTCCCTACGAGCAGTACTTC
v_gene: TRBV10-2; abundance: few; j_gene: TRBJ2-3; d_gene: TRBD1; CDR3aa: CASRSTGSEVDTQYF; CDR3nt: TGCGCCAGCAGGTCGACAGGGAGTGAGGTAGATACGCAGTATTTT
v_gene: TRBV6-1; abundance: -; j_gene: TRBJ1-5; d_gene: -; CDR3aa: CASSRDMDSNQPQHF; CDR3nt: TGTGCCAGCAGTCGGGACATGGATAGCAATCAGCCCCAGCATTTT
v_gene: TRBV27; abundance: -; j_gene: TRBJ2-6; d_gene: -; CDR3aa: CASSVSSGANVLTF; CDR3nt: TGTGCCAGCAGTGTCAGCTCTGGGGCCAACGTCCTGACTTTC
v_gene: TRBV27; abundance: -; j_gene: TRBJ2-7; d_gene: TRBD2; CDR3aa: CASSFSGSSYEQYF; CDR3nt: TGTGCCAGCAGTTTTAGCGGGAGCTCCTACGAGCAGTACTTC
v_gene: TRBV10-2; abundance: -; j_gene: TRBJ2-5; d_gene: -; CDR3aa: CASRPRIGTLQETQYF; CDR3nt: TGCGCCAGCAGACCTCGGATTGGGACTTTACAAGAGACCCAGTACTTC
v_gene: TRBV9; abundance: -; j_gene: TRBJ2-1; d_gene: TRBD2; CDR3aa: CASSPGTSGSYNEQFF; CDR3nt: TGTGCCAGCAGCCCCGGGACTAGCGGCTCCTACAATGAGCAGTTCTTC
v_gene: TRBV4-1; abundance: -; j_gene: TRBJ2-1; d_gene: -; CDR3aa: CASSQPTINNGEQFF; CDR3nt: TGCGCCAGCAGCCAACCAACCATAAACAATGGTGAGCAGTTCTTC
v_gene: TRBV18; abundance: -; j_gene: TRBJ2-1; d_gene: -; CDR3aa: CASSPGTSYNEQFF; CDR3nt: TGTGCCAGCTCTCCCGGGACATCGTACAATGAGCAGTTCTTC
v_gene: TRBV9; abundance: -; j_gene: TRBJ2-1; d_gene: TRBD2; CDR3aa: CASSGTSGSPIISKEQFF; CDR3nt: TGTGCCAGCAGCGGGACTAGCGGGAGTCCCATAATTTCGAAGGAGCAGTTCTTC
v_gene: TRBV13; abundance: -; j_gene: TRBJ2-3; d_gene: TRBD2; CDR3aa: CASSARTSGSTDTQYF; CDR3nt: TGTGCCAGCAGCGCCAGGACTAGCGGTAGCACAGATACGCAGTATTTT